The 32 T cell receptor beta chains below come from one sample, sequenced in a study of T cells in Graves' hyperthyroidism and ophthalmopathy. Regions amplified from RNA transcripts were the TCR beta CDR3 regions. Carried out on the TCR CDR3, a first-round RT-PCR used the HTBI primer set. TCRdb redid the calling of the multiplex PCR reads with MiXCR, one entry per CDR3 protein. The sample has roughly 500,000 distinct CDR3 sequences, roughly a quarter seen once; the top ten hold about 11%. Sequencing was carried out using blood. The receptors stem from a woman aged 25 to 39 with Graves' ophthalmopathy.

The rearrangement uses TRBV6-2 or TRBV6-3 and TRBJ2-7; 7 nucleotides agree with TRBD1. The V gene end was trimmed by 7 bases and the J gene end by 2 bases; junction bases not matched to a gene: 11. The CDR3 is 15 amino acids. Germline loops: CDR1 MNHEY, CDR2 SVGEGT. In DNA form, the CDR3 reads TGTGCCAGCAAGGATTCCGGGACAGCTCCCTACGAGCAGTACTTC. Amino acid sequence: CASKDSGTAPYEQYF.

This clonotype was detected many times. DNA of the CDR3: TGCGCCAGCAGCCAAGATTACGGCACGTATGGCTACACCTTC. Translating gives CASSQDYGTYGYTF. The chain couples TRBV4-1 to TRBJ1-2; D unresolved. Germline loops: CDR1 MGHRA, CDR2 YSYEKL. The V and J ends lost 0 bases and 5 bases respectively, with 10 bases between them. This CDR3 contains 14 residues.

This clonotype was counted between two and nine times. J is TRBJ2-5 and V is TRBV9; D possibly corresponds to TRBD2 (5 bases). The CDR3 runs to 17 residues. The germline gives CDR1 SGDLS, CDR2 YYNGEE. The germline V and J ends were trimmed by 0 bases and 5 bases, with 20 bases remaining between them. CDR3 DNA sequence: TGTGCCAGCAGCGTAGCGGGTGGATCGGGGTTATGGGAGACCCAGTACTTC. Protein product: CASSVAGGSGLWETQYF.

This clonotype was seen repeatedly, ten times or more. V gene TRBV6-1 combines with J gene TRBJ2-5; tentatively, D is TRBD1 or TRBD2 (5 bases each). The germline V gene has CDR1 MNHNS and CDR2 SASEGT. The length of the CDR3 is 16 residues. V gave up 0 bases and J gave up 4 bases, with 15 bases separating them. DNA for the CDR3: TGTGCCAGCAGTGAAGCGGGCCGGCAGGGAGTAGAGACCCAGTACTTC. This translates into CASSEAGRQGVETQYF.

This clonotype showed up many times. The chain employs TRBV12-3 or TRBV12-4 and TRBJ1-1; D remains ambiguous. V shed 6 bases and J shed 6 bases, with 14 bases lying between them. The CDR3 is 13 residues long. CDR3: CASRSSNWAEAFF. CDR3 DNA: TGTGCCAGCAGGTCTTCGAATTGGGCTGAAGCTTTCTTT.

Points on this clonotype: A much larger clone differs from this one at a single base, so this may be a read error. The rearrangement uses TRBV5-5 and TRBJ2-5; 7 positions match TRBD2. This CDR3 contains 14 residues. Germline loops: CDR1 SGHKS, CDR2 YYEKEE (reference sequence). The CDR3 protein is CAISLGGTVKTQYF. As DNA, the CDR3 is TGTGCCATCAGCTTGGGGGGGACTGTAAAGACCCAGTACTTC.

The chain employs TRBV27 and TRBJ2-5, with 7 bases aligning to TRBD2. The CDR3 totals 17 residues. The junction had 12 bases not matched to a gene; V was cut back by 5 bases and J by 0 bases. Germline V CDR1 and CDR2: MNHEY, SMNVEV (reference sequence). The CDR3 DNA is TGTGCCAGCAGTCCCAAGATGGGGGGGACCCACCAAGAGACCCAGTACTTC. It specifies CASSPKMGGTHQETQYF.

Ten or more counts support this clonotype. This chain joins TRBV6-1 and TRBJ1-5, with 10 positions matching TRBD1. CDR3 size: 14 residues. Germline V gene data show CDR1 as MNHNS and CDR2 as SASEGT. J lost 5 bases, V lost 6 bases, and 4 bases had no gene match. CDR3 residues: CASSPGQGYQPQHF. The DNA for the CDR3 is TGTGCCAGCAGCCCGGGACAGGGGTATCAGCCCCAGCATTTT.

Many counts were recorded for this clonotype. The rearrangement joins TRBV11-3 to TRBJ2-2; 8 nucleotides match TRBD2. V was clipped by 3 bases and J by 7 bases; unmatched bases: 4. The germline V gene encodes CDR1 SGHNT and CDR2 YENEEA. The CDR3 covers 14 residues. In DNA, the CDR3 is TGTGCCAGCAGCTTCGGGGGGGCTGGCGGGGAGCTGTTTTTT. Translated: CASSFGGAGGELFF. Looking up the rest from reference TRBV11-3 and TRBJ2-2 gives the full variable domain: EAGVVQSPRYKIIEKKQPVAFWCNPISGHNTLYWYLQNLGQGPELLIRYENEEAVDDSQLPKDRFSAERLKGVDSTLKIQPAELGDSAVYLCASSFGGAGGELFFGEGSRLTVL.

The gene calls are TRBV19 and TRBJ1-2; D is uncertain. The CDR3 totals 14 residues. CDR1 is LNHDA and CDR2 is SQIVND in the germline V gene (reference sequence). Deletions cut 3 bases from V and 4 bases from J, with 12 bases between. The CDR3 DNA reads TGTGCCAGTAGTATTTTGGGCAGAGCCTATGGCTACACCTTC. It specifies CASSILGRAYGYTF.

This clonotype has at least ten counts. The chain employs TRBV28 and TRBJ1-2, with no clear D. Per germline, CDR1 MDHEN and CDR2 SYDVKM. V lost 6 bases, J lost 1 base, and 6 bases lay in between. This CDR3 is 12 amino acids long. CDR3 residues: CASREINYGYTF. CDR3 in DNA: TGTGCCAGCAGAGAGATTAACTATGGCTACACCTTC.

The V call is TRBV20-1, the J call TRBJ1-3; D ambiguous. The CDR3 spans 12 residues. The germline gives CDR1 DFQATT, CDR2 SNEGSKA (reference sequence). Trimming removed 3 bases at V and 3 bases at J, with 6 bases between. Here the CDR3 DNA reads TGCAGTGCTAGGAGCGTTGGAAACACCATATATTTT. Encoded protein: CSARSVGNTIYF.

The chain carries TRBV7-3 and TRBJ2-5; D possibly corresponds to TRBD1 (5 bases). Between the trimmed V and J ends, which lost 1 base and 2 bases, there was a span of 11 bases. Germline CDR1 is SGHTA and CDR2 is FQGTGA. CDR3 length: 15 residues. CDR3 sequence: CASSLIGAEQETQYF. CDR3 DNA: TGTGCCAGCAGCTTAATTGGGGCAGAGCAAGAGACCCAGTACTTC.

This clonotype was seen more than once but under ten times. The V gene is TRBV4-1, the J gene TRBJ1-5; 7 nucleotides match TRBD1. V shed 3 bases, J shed 2 bases, and the junction held 4 bases outside the gene matches. The CDR3 runs to 15 residues. Germline lookup yields CDR1 MGHRA and CDR2 YSYEKL. This chain's CDR3 is CASSHHTGGNQPQHF. CDR3 DNA: TGCGCCAGCAGCCACCATACAGGGGGCAATCAGCCCCAGCATTTT.

This clonotype has at least ten counts. The chain recombines TRBV14 with TRBJ2-7, with 7 bases fitting TRBD1. V shed 4 bases, J shed 1 base, and the junction held 7 bases outside the gene matches. The CDR3 is 15 residues long. The germline CDR1 and CDR2 sequences are SGHDN and FVKESK. In nucleotides, the CDR3 is TGTGCCAGCAGCCCACAGGGGATTGGTTCCTACGAGCAGTACTTC. Its protein product is CASSPQGIGSYEQYF.

This clonotype was recorded many times. The chain uses TRBV7-9 and TRBJ2-7; D might be TRBD1 (6 bases). V was pared by 6 bases and J by 6 bases, with 12 bases between. Germline CDR1 and CDR2: SEHNR and FQNEAQ (reference sequence). The length of the CDR3 is 12 residues. CDR3 residues: CASSEQGIEQYF. The DNA of the CDR3 is TGTGCCAGCAGTGAACAGGGCATCGAGCAGTACTTC.

This chain's CDR3 is CASTSSGVETQYF. The CDR3, as DNA: TGTGCCAGCACCTCAAGTGGCGTAGAGACCCAGTACTTC. The chain recombines TRBV5-5 with TRBJ2-5; D remains ambiguous. Germline V CDR1 and CDR2: SGHKS, YYEKEE (reference sequence). This CDR3 spans 13 amino acids. Trimming removed 6 bases from V and 4 bases from J, with 13 bases in between.

The chain recombines TRBV18 with TRBJ2-7; the D call may be TRBD1 or TRBD2 (5 bases each). V dropped 3 bases and J dropped 2 bases, with 11 bases sitting between them. The CDR3 length is 14 residues. Germline values: CDR1 KGHSH, CDR2 LQKENI. CDR3 nucleotide sequence: TGTGCCAGCTCACCTCCGGGACCAGCCTACGAGCAGTACTTC. This codes for CASSPPGPAYEQYF.

V gene TRBV10-3 combines with J gene TRBJ1-1, with a weak D call TRBD1 (6 bases). The CDR3 runs to 11 residues. Germline CDR1 ENHRY, CDR2 SYGVKD. V was shortened by 7 bases and J by 8 bases, with 11 bases between the two germline ends. CDR3 in DNA: TGTGCCATCACAAAGGGGGGGGAAGCTTTCTTT. This sequence encodes CAITKGGEAFF.

This chain connects TRBV9 to TRBJ2-7, with D unresolved. Deletions cut 0 bases from V and 2 bases from J, with 12 bases between. CDR1 and CDR2 from the germline V gene are SGDLS and YYNGEE. The CDR3 covers 15 residues. CDR3 bases: TGTGCCAGCAGCGTAGGGTTGGCGCTTCCCTACGAGCAGTACTTC. Amino acids: CASSVGLALPYEQYF.

At least ten counts were recorded for this clonotype. The chain is built from TRBV15 and TRBJ2-5; tentatively, D is TRBD1 or TRBD2 (5 bases each). CDR1 is LNHNV, CDR2 YYDKDF, per germline (reference sequence). The CDR3 spans 16 residues. The germline V and J ends were trimmed by 0 bases and 1 base, with 12 bases remaining between them. CDR3 bases: TGTGCCACCAGCAGAGAAACCGGGGACCTCCAAGAGACCCAGTACTTC. Amino acids: CATSRETGDLQETQYF.

This clonotype was seen at least ten times. The chain links TRBV11-1 to TRBJ1-5; 9 nucleotides align to TRBD1. The V gene end was trimmed by 0 bases and the J gene end by 5 bases; junction bases not matched to a gene: 5. The CDR3 has 16 amino acids. Germline CDR1 is SGHAT and CDR2 is FQDESV (reference sequence). The CDR3 loop is CASSLAGGDRDQPQHF. The DNA of the CDR3 is TGTGCCAGCAGCTTAGCGGGTGGGGACAGGGATCAGCCCCAGCATTTT.

This clonotype was detected many times. This chain uses TRBV11-2 with TRBJ1-2; D gene unclear. The V gene's germline CDR1 is SGHAT and CDR2 FQNNGV. The CDR3 loop spans 13 amino acids. V was clipped by 3 bases and J by 9 bases, with 14 bases between them. This CDR3 is CASSFNQDSSYTF. The CDR3 DNA follows: TGTGCCAGCAGCTTTAACCAGGATTCAAGCTACACCTTC.

This clonotype has ten or more counts. This chain joins TRBV12-3 or TRBV12-4 and TRBJ2-5, with 8 nucleotides matching TRBD1. The CDR3 sequence is 15 residues long. Unmatched junction bases numbered 4, after V lost 3 bases and J lost 1 base. The CDR3 nucleotides are TGTGCCAGCAGTTTGGGAACAGGGGGCCAAGAGACCCAGTACTTC. Protein product: CASSLGTGGQETQYF.

This clonotype was recorded many times. This rearrangement joins TRBV2 to TRBJ1-2; TRBD1 agrees at 8 bases. V trimming: 6 bases; J trimming: 0 bases; junction bases outside the gene matches: 6. The length of the CDR3 is 15 residues. CDR1 and CDR2 from the germline V gene are SNHLY and FYNNEI. The CDR3 region has the DNA TGTGCCAGCAGATTAAACAGGGGGACTAACTATGGCTACACCTTC. It translates to CASRLNRGTNYGYTF.

This clonotype was detected ten times or more. The chain is built from TRBV10-3 and TRBJ1-1; TRBD1 agrees at 7 bases. CDR1 and CDR2 (germline): ENHRY, SYGVKD. Losses at the gene ends were 7 bases for V and 0 bases for J; bases not matched to a gene: 5. The CDR3 length is 14 residues. The CDR3 here is CAITPDRLNTEAFF. The CDR3 DNA reads as TGTGCCATCACCCCGGACAGGTTGAACACTGAAGCTTTCTTT.

This chain uses TRBV7-8 with TRBJ2-7; possibly TRBD1 or TRBD2 for D (5 bases each). The CDR3 spans 16 residues. Trimming cost V 3 bases and J 3 bases, with 18 bases left between them. From germline, CDR1 is SGHVS and CDR2 FQNEAQ. DNA for the CDR3: TGTGCCAGCAGCTTGGGACGAGGCAGGATCAACTACGAGCAGTACTTC. Translation: CASSLGRGRINYEQYF.

This clonotype was seen many times. The chain joins TRBV6-5 to TRBJ2-7; TRBD2 matches at 7 bases. Germline V gene data show CDR1 as MNHEY and CDR2 as SVGAGI. CDR3 length equals 14 residues. Trimming took 3 bases from V and 2 from J; bases not matched to a gene: 4. The CDR3 loop is CASSYGGGAYEQYF. DNA for the CDR3: TGTGCCAGCAGTTATGGCGGGGGAGCCTACGAGCAGTACTTC.

This clonotype has a count of ten or more. The rearrangement uses TRBV20-1 and TRBJ2-7; D possibly corresponds to TRBD2 (5 bases). The ends were cut back, 2 bases at V and 6 bases at J, with 14 bases in the middle. CDR3 length equals 13 residues. Germline V gene data show CDR1 as DFQATT and CDR2 as SNEGSKA (reference sequence). CDR3 nucleotides: TGCAGTGCTAGAAGGGCGTCGAGGGCCGAGCAGTACTTC. Translating gives CSARRASRAEQYF.

A few counts support this clonotype. The rearrangement uses TRBV7-9 and TRBJ1-1; no clear D gene. Trimming pared 2 bases from V and 1 base from J, leaving 8 bases between. The CDR3 spans 14 residues. Germline CDR1 SEHNR, CDR2 FQNEAQ (reference sequence). The DNA for the CDR3 is TGTGCCAGCAGCTTACCCTCTCAGAACACTGAAGCTTTCTTT. Amino acids: CASSLPSQNTEAFF.

This clonotype was observed many times. The chain couples TRBV5-5 to TRBJ1-2, with D possibly being TRBD1 (5 bases). The V gene lost 4 bases and the J gene lost 6 bases, with 19 bases spanning the gap. Germline CDR1 SGHKS, CDR2 YYEKEE (reference sequence). This CDR3 is built from 15 residues. CDR3 amino acids: CASSEGNWGIHGYTF. The CDR3 region has the DNA TGTGCCAGCAGCGAGGGAAATTGGGGCATCCATGGCTACACCTTC.

At least ten counts were recorded for this clonotype. This chain connects TRBV12-3 or TRBV12-4 to TRBJ1-2; D remains ambiguous. CDR3 size: 13 residues. Trimming took 1 base from V and 4 from J, leaving 7 bases between them. DNA for the CDR3: TGTGCCAGCAGTTTAGATTTCGGCTATGGCTACACCTTC. Amino acid sequence: CASSLDFGYGYTF.